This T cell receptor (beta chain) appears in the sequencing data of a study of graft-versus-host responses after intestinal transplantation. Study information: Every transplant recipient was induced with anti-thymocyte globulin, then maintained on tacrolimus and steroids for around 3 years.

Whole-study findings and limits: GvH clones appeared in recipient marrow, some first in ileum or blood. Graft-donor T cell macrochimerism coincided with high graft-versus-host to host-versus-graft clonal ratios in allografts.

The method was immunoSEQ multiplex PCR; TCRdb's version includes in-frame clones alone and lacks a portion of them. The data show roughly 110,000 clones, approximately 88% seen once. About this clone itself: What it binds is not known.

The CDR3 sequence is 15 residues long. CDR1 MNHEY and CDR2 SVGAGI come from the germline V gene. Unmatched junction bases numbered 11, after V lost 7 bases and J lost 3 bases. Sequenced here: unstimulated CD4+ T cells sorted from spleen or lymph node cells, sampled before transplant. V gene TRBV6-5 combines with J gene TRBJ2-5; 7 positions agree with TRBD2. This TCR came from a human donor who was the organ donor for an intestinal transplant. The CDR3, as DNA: TGTGCCAGCAACGCAGGGTCTAGCGGCGAAGAGACCCAGTACTTC. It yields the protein CASNAGSSGEETQYF.